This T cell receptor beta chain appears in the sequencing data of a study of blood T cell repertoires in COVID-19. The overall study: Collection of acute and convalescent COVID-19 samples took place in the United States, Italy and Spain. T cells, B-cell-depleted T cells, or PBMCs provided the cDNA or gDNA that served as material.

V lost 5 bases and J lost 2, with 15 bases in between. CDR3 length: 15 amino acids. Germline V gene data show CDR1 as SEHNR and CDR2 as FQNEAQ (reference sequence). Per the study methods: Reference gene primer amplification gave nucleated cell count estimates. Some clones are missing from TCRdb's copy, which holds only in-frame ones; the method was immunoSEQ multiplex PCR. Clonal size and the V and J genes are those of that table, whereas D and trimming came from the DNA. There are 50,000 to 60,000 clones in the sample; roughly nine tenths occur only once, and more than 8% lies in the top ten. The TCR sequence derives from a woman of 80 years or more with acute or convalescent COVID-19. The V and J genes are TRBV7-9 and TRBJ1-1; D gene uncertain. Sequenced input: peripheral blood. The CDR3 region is CASSVHGGRNTEAFF. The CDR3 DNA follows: TGTGCCAGCAGCGTCCACGGAGGACGAAACACTGAAGCTTTCTTT.